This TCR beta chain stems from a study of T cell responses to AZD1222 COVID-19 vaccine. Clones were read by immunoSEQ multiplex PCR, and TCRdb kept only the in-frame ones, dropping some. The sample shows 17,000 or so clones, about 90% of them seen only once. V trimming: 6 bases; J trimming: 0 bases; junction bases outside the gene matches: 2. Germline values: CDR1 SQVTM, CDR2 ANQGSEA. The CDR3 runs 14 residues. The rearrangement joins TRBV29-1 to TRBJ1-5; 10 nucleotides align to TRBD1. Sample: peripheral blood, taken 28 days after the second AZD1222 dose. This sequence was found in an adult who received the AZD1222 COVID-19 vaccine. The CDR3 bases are TGCAGCGTAGGACAGGGGGATAGCAATCAGCCCCAGCATTTT. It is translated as CSVGQGDSNQPQHF.